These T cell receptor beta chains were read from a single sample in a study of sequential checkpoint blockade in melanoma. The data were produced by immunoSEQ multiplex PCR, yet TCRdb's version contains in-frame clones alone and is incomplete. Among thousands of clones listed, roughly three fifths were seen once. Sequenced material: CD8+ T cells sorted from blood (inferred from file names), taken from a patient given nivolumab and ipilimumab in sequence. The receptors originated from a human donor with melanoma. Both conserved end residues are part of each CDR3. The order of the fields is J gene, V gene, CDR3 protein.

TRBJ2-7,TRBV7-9,CASSQGVQVDEQYF
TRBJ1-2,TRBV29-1,CSVAPQEGGYTF
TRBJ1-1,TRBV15,CATRTGNTEAFF
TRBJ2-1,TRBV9,CASSVARTSGAYNEQFF
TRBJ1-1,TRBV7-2,CASSLGPTGATEAFF
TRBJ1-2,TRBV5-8,CASSRARFQGDGYTF
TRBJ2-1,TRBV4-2,CASSQAGGHGAPYNEQFF
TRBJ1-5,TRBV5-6,CASSVHDNQPQHF
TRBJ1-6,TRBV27,CASSWSITSPLHF
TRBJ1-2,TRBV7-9,CASSSNRGREAYGYTF
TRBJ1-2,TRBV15,CATSYPGTGEKTF
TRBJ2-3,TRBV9,CASSVGGGSTDTQYF
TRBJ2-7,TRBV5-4,CASSSGSHEQYF
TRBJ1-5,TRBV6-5,CASSWGRGQPQHF
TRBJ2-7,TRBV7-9,CASSLGSNEQYF
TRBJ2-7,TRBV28,CASSSTDTSYEQYF
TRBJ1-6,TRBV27,CASSYARADSPLHF
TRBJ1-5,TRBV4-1,CASSQGESALTNQPQHF
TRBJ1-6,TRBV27,CASSLGDRNSPLHF
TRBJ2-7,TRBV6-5,CASSYSGGFSYEQYF
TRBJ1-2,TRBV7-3,CASSDSGMYYGYTF
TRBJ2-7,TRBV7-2,CASSLVTSTYEQYF
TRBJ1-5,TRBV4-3,CASSQEWGQGAQPQHF
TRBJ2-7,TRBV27,CASSSRVHYDEQYF
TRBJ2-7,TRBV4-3,CASSRPYEQYF
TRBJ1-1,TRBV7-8,CASSLVGGPVNTEAFF
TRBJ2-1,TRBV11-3,CASSPPTGSPEQFF
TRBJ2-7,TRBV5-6,CASSLALAVFEQYF
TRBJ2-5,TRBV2,CASSPLGQGLRETQYF